This TCR beta chain comes out of a study of graft-versus-host responses after intestinal transplantation. About the study: Each recipient received anti-thymocyte globulin induction, then tacrolimus and steroids for about 3 years.

Assay: immunoSEQ multiplex PCR; the TCRdb copy retains only in-frame clones and omits some. The sample carries approximately 120,000 clones, roughly nine tenths recorded once. A note on this clone: Its antigen is undetermined.

The sample in question was unstimulated CD4+ T cells sorted from spleen or lymph node cells, obtained before intestinal transplant. The TCR sequence derives from a human donor who received an intestinal transplant.

The CDR3 is CASSPQKRGDGTGELFF. The CDR3, as DNA: TGTGCCAGCTCACCCCAAAAGCGGGGGGATGGAACCGGGGAGCTGTTTTTT. This chain uses TRBV18 with TRBJ2-2, with TRBD2 matching over 9 bases. The CDR3 extends over 17 amino acids. Germline V gene data show CDR1 as KGHSH and CDR2 as LQKENI. V trimming: 3 bases; J trimming: 5 bases; junction bases outside the gene matches: 10.